The 31 T cell receptor beta chains presented below share a single source sample, sequenced in a study of tumor-infiltrating lymphocytes in primary liver carcinoma. For each extraction, RNA and DNA were obtained together from around 20-30 mg of unsorted bulk tissue. Constant-region priming of approximately 500 ng total RNA yielded TCR beta cDNA. Employing slightly modified ARM-PCR, three nested multiplex PCR rounds were run, and these gave rise to the TCR beta libraries. TRBV1-TRBV30 forward primers paired with a C-beta reverse primer drove the first two PCR rounds, about 9 cycles each. TCRdb recomputed calls from the multiplex PCR reads with MiXCR, one row per CDR3 protein. The sample records about 100,000 distinct CDR3 sequences, about three quarters being singletons. Sequencing was carried out using liver tumor tissue from sampling region 5. Stated subset: tumor region T5, tumor centre. These receptor sequences come from an older woman with primary liver carcinoma and hepatitis B virus infection.

Comment on this clonotype: The CDR3 carries no conserved terminal phenylalanine or tryptophan, so it likely arises from a read error. The chain joins TRBV11-3 to TRBJ1-2; D unclear. CDR3 length: 15 residues. Looked up from germline, CDR1 is SGHNT and CDR2 is YENEEA. CDR3 sequence (DNA): TGTGCCAGCAGCTTAGATCACGACACCGGCTATAGCTACACCATC. It is translated as CASSLDHDTGYSYTI.

On this clonotype: A junction boundary mismatches the germline segment, possibly from a read error. The rearrangement joins TRBV5-1 to TRBJ1-2; 9 bases match TRBD1. Germline CDR1 is SGHRS and CDR2 is YFSETQ. The CDR3 loop spans 14 amino acids. CDR3 sequence: CTSSLGTGPYGYTF. In DNA form, the CDR3 reads TGCACCAGCAGCTTGGGGACAGGGCCCTATGGCTACACCTTC.

This rearrangement joins TRBV6-6 to TRBJ1-2; D gene ambiguous. The CDR3 is 13 amino acids. V dropped 10 bases and J dropped 2 bases, with 14 bases sitting between them. The V gene's germline CDR1 is MNHNY and CDR2 SVGAGI (reference sequence). The CDR3 protein is CANIYISNYGYTF. The CDR3 DNA reads TGTGCCAACATTTATATAAGCAACTATGGCTACACCTTC.

As for this clonotype: A junction boundary mismatches the germline segment, possibly from a read error. The chain joins TRBV11-3 to TRBJ2-7, with D perhaps matching TRBD2 (6 bases). The CDR3 length is 14 residues. Per the germline V gene, CDR1 is SGHNT and CDR2 is YENEEA. The CDR3 reads CASSAGRSSREQRF. The CDR3 DNA sequence: TGTGCCAGCAGCGCGGGAAGGTCTAGTCGCGAGCAGCGCTTC.

Regarding this clonotype: At one of its ends the junction is not consistent with the germline gene, which may arise from a read error. J is TRBJ2-2 and V is TRBV5-5; D may match TRBD1 or TRBD2 (5 bases each). Germline V gene data show CDR1 as SGHKS and CDR2 as YYEKEE (reference sequence). The CDR3 length is 15 residues. CDR3 coding DNA: TGTGCCAGCAACTTGTTTGTGCAGGGTACCGGGGAGTTGTTTTTT. Translation gives CASNLFVQGTGELFF.

This clonotype was counted a single time. The gene calls are TRBV29-1 and TRBJ2-3; TRBD1 aligns across 8 bases. The CDR3 totals 15 residues. V gave up 2 bases and J gave up 6 bases; unmatched junction bases: 10. Germline V lookup: CDR1 SQVTM, CDR2 ANQGSEA. DNA of the CDR3: TGCAGCGTTGAAATCAGGGGGCGTGACACGGATACGCAGTATTTT. Protein product: CSVEIRGRDTDTQYF.

Regarding this clonotype: Lacking the conserved final phenylalanine or tryptophan, this CDR3 likely reflects a read error. This chain joins TRBV11-2 and TRBJ1-2; D unresolved. The V gene lost 6 bases and the J gene lost 5 bases, with 13 bases spanning the gap. Germline V gene lookup returns CDR1 SGHAT and CDR2 FQNNGV. The CDR3 contains 13 residues. CDR3 region: CASSSWTQYGYTL. In DNA, the CDR3 is TGTGCCAGCAGTTCCTGGACGCAATATGGCTACACCCTC.

This chain connects TRBV7-9 to TRBJ2-3; the D gene is possibly TRBD2 (5 bases). This CDR3 has 15 amino acids. V was trimmed by 5 bases and J by 2 bases, leaving 14 bases between them. Looked up from germline, CDR1 is SEHNR and CDR2 is FQNEAQ (reference sequence). The CDR3 sequence: CASSPRGTYTDTQYF. The DNA for the CDR3 is TGTGCCAGCAGCCCCCGGGGTACATACACAGATACGCAGTATTTT.

This clonotype occurred many times. This sequence joins TRBV5-6 and TRBJ2-1; 10 nucleotides agree with TRBD2. Germline V gene lookup returns CDR1 SGHDT and CDR2 YYEEEE. This CDR3 is 15 amino acids long. Unmatched junction bases numbered 3, after V lost 4 bases and J lost 2 bases. CDR3 residues: CASSPSGRTYNEQFF. As DNA, the CDR3 is TGTGCCAGCAGCCCTAGCGGGAGAACCTACAATGAGCAGTTCTTC.

This clonotype was seen just once. With a much larger clone just one base away, this may be a read error. Here the CDR3 DNA reads TGTGCCAGCAGCAGGGGTGGGAACACTGTAGCTTTCTTT. Translating gives CASSRGGNTVAFF. The gene calls are TRBV11-2 and TRBJ1-1, with D possibly being TRBD1 (5 bases). The CDR3 runs to 13 residues. Germline CDR1 and CDR2: SGHAT and FQNNGV.

The chain links TRBV6-1 to TRBJ2-5; 10 nucleotides line up with TRBD2. Germline V gene lookup returns CDR1 MNHNS and CDR2 SASEGT. This CDR3 is built from 16 residues. CDR3 residues: CVSSPKRLAGDETQYF. CDR3 coding DNA: TGTGTCAGTAGCCCAAAACGGCTAGCGGGAGACGAGACCCAGTACTTC.

To note about this clonotype: With a much larger clone just one base away, this may be a read error. Because it lacks the conserved phenylalanine or tryptophan at the end, this CDR3 is likely a read error. The genes are TRBV28 and TRBJ1-1; D remains ambiguous. The ends were cut back, 3 bases at V and 0 bases at J, with 8 bases in the middle. The germline V gene encodes CDR1 MDHEN and CDR2 SYDVKM. CDR3 size: 14 residues. In nucleotides, the CDR3 is TGTGCCAGCAGTTTTGGGAGGGTGAACACTGAAGCTTTCGTT. It encodes CASSFGRVNTEAFV.

The count of this clonotype is one. Given a much more abundant clone one base away, this may be a read error. The chain has TRBV28 and TRBJ1-5, with D possibly being TRBD1 (6 bases). Germline V gene lookup returns CDR1 MDHEN and CDR2 SYDVKM. This CDR3 spans 15 amino acids. The CDR3 nucleotides read TGTGCCAGCAGTCTTCTTGAGGGGGGAAATCGGCCCCAGCATTTT. Translation: CASSLLEGGNRPQHF.

The CDR3 DNA reads as TGTGCCACCAGCAGAGGTGGGGCGACCACCGGGGAGCTGTTTTTT. Its translation is CATSRGGATTGELFF. The rearrangement uses TRBV15 and TRBJ2-2; weak D call: TRBD1 (5 bases). CDR3 size: 15 residues. Trimming removed 1 base at V and 4 bases at J, with 10 bases between. Germline loops: CDR1 LNHNV, CDR2 YYDKDF (reference sequence).

The chain recombines TRBV12-3 or TRBV12-4 with TRBJ1-2; maybe TRBD1 (5 bases). Trimming stripped 5 bases from V and 4 bases from J, with 17 bases between. The CDR3 extends over 15 amino acids. This CDR3 reads CASSTQGRALYGYTF. CDR3 in DNA: TGTGCCAGCAGTACCCAGGGCAGAGCCCTCTATGGCTACACCTTC.

About this clonotype itself: At one of its ends the junction is not consistent with the germline gene, which may arise from a read error. This chain uses TRBV11-1 with TRBJ2-7, with D possibly TRBD2 on 6 matching bases. The CDR3 sequence is 15 residues long. The germline V gene has CDR1 SGHAT and CDR2 FQDESV (reference sequence). The CDR3 sequence is CASSPQTAGLHEQYF. The CDR3 DNA is TGTGCCAGCAGCCCTCAGACAGCAGGACTACACGAACAGTACTTC.

The sample holds one count of this clonotype. Its ends do not fully match the called genes, so a read error is possible. The chain combines TRBV29-1 with TRBJ2-3, with 8 positions matching TRBD1. This CDR3 spans 14 amino acids. Germline V gene lookup returns CDR1 SQVTM and CDR2 ANQGSEA. The CDR3 sequence is CSVGDRPLTDAQYF. The DNA of the CDR3 is TGTAGCGTTGGGGACAGGCCCCTCACAGATGCGCAGTATTTT.

This clonotype appeared many times. This chain joins TRBV12-3 or TRBV12-4 and TRBJ2-1; D may be TRBD2 (6 bases). Trimming cost V 4 bases and J 10 bases, with 14 bases left between them. The CDR3 spans 13 residues. Written as DNA, the CDR3 is TGTGCCAGCAGTTCGACTAGATCCGGCGAGCAGTTCTTC. This encodes CASSSTRSGEQFF.

As to this clonotype: The conserved phenylalanine or tryptophan is not found at the CDR3 terminus, so this likely reflects a read error. V and J are TRBV11-2 and TRBJ1-1; D unclear. Trimming shortened V by 3 bases and J by 1 base, and 12 bases separated the two germline ends. Germline CDR1 and CDR2: SGHAT and FQNNGV. The CDR3 runs 15 residues. CDR3: CASSFRHGWNTEAFL. The CDR3 region has the DNA TGTGCCAGCAGCTTTAGACATGGCTGGAACACTGAAGCTTTCTTA.

A word on this clonotype: One end of the junction fails to match germline, which may point to a read error. The V call is TRBV11-2, the J call TRBJ2-1; D perhaps matches TRBD2 (5 bases). CDR3 length equals 14 residues. CDR1 is SGHAT and CDR2 is FQNNGV in the germline V gene. CDR3 region: CASSLGINYSEQFF. For the CDR3, the DNA is TGTGCCAGCAGCCTCGGGATTAACTACAGTGAGCAGTTCTTC.

The DNA for the CDR3 is TGTGCCAGCAGCTTGACTAGCGGGAGGAGTCCCTACGAGCAGTACTTC. It translates to CASSLTSGRSPYEQYF. The J gene is TRBJ2-7, the V gene TRBV11-2; 13 bases are a match to TRBD2. The V and J ends lost 3 bases and 2 bases, in that order; junction bases with no gene match: 4. Per the germline V gene, CDR1 is SGHAT and CDR2 is FQNNGV. The CDR3 runs 16 residues.

Concerning this clonotype: One end of the junction fails to match germline, which may point to a read error. CDR3 amino acids: CASSSGLAGVSF. CDR3 sequence (DNA): TGTGCCAGCAGTTCCGGACTAGCGGGAGTAAGCTTC. This chain connects TRBV11-2 to TRBJ2-7; 13 bases are a match to TRBD2. The CDR3 loop spans 12 amino acids. Germline-derived CDR1 and CDR2 are SGHAT and FQNNGV.

This clonotype showed up many times. The chain employs TRBV30 and TRBJ1-4; 7 positions agree with TRBD1. The CDR3 spans 15 residues. The ends lost 1 base at V and 2 bases at J; junction bases unmatched: 4. The germline CDR1 and CDR2 sequences are GTSNPN and SVGIG (reference sequence). CDR3 sequence (DNA): TGTGCCTGGAGTGATACAGGGGACACTAATGAAAAACTGTTTTTT. Translation gives CAWSDTGDTNEKLFF.

Regarding this clonotype: The germline gene is not matched at one end of the junction; a read error may be the cause. This chain links TRBV11-2 with TRBJ2-4; either TRBD1 or TRBD2 may fit D (7 bases each). The CDR3 has 17 residues. Germline CDR1 reads SGHAT; CDR2 reads FQNNGV. CDR3 residues: CASSIEGRGQRGNIRYF. The CDR3, as DNA: TGTGCCAGCAGCATAGAGGGTAGGGGACAGCGGGGAAACATTCGGTACTTC. The whole variable domain, filled in from reference TRBV11-2 and TRBJ2-4, reads EAGVAQSPRYKIIEKRQSVAFWCNPISGHATLYWYQQILGQGPKLLIQFQNNGVVDDSQLPKDRFSAERLKGVDSTLKIQPAKLEDSAVYLCASSIEGRGQRGNIRYFGAGTRLSVL.

Concerning this clonotype: The junction and the germline gene differ at one end; a read error may be behind it. The chain links TRBV5-1 to TRBJ2-3; TRBD1 agrees at 8 bases. The CDR3 is 14 amino acids. Germline assignment: CDR1 SGHRS and CDR2 YFSETQ. The CDR3 sequence is CASSRTGIAETQYF. The CDR3 bases are TGCGCCAGCAGCCGGACAGGGATCGCAGAAACGCAGTATTTT.

In the case of this clonotype: A single base separates this from a much larger clone, so it may be a read error. The V and J genes are TRBV13 and TRBJ1-2; TRBD1 matches at 7 bases. The CDR3 extends over 13 amino acids. Germline V gene data show CDR1 as PRHDT and CDR2 as FYEKMQ (reference sequence). Unmatched junction bases numbered 5, after V lost 5 bases and J lost 5 bases. CDR3 residues: CASSLVRGYGYTF. CDR3 coding DNA: TGTGCCAGCAGCCTAGTCAGGGGGTATGGCTACACCTTC.

This clonotype is medium-sized within its sample. V gene TRBV4-2 combines with J gene TRBJ2-3, with no clear D. CDR3 size: 14 residues. Trimming took 0 bases from V and 5 from J, leaving 9 bases between them. Germline V lookup: CDR1 LGHNA, CDR2 YNFKEQ. The CDR3 DNA follows: TGTGCCAGCAGCCAAGATGGGCAGCAAGATACGCAGTATTTT. It is translated as CASSQDGQQDTQYF.

A word on this clonotype: A single base separates this from a much larger clone, so it may be a read error. This rearrangement joins TRBV30 to TRBJ2-5; a possible D gene is TRBD2 (6 bases). Trimming stripped 0 bases from V and 7 bases from J, with 15 bases between. There are 14 residues in the CDR3. Germline loops: CDR1 GTSNPN, CDR2 SVGIG (reference sequence). This chain's CDR3 is CAWSVTVRGGTQYF. In nucleotides, the CDR3 is TGTGCCTGGAGTGTAACAGTTCGGGGAGGGACCCAGTACTTC.

A remark on this clonotype: Given a much more abundant clone one base away, this may be a read error. The V and J genes are TRBV10-3 and TRBJ1-5; D might be TRBD1 (5 bases). CDR3 size: 15 residues. Germline V gene sequence: CDR1 ENHRY, CDR2 SYGVKD. CDR3 sequence: CTISNGGESSQPQHF. The CDR3 region has the DNA TGTACCATCAGTAATGGGGGGGAGAGCAGTCAGCCCCAGCATTTT.

This clonotype appeared many times. The gene calls are TRBV28 and TRBJ1-1, with D uncertain. The V gene lost 7 bases and the J gene lost 2 bases, with 11 bases spanning the gap. This CDR3 is 13 amino acids long. CDR1 is MDHEN, CDR2 SYDVKM, per germline. The CDR3 nucleotides are TGTGCCAGCACCTCAGGCTATAACACTGAAGCTTTCTTT. Amino acid sequence: CASTSGYNTEAFF.

This clonotype showed up just once. The chain couples TRBV5-4 to TRBJ2-3, with D possibly being TRBD2 (5 bases). Trimming shortened V by 3 bases and J by 2 bases, and 13 bases separated the two germline ends. CDR3 length equals 15 residues. The germline gives CDR1 SGHNT, CDR2 YYREEE (reference sequence). The CDR3 bases are TGTGCCAGCAGCTGGAGGTGTGGTAACACAGATACGCAGTATTTT. It yields the protein CASSWRCGNTDTQYF.